Sequencing of this T cell receptor beta chain was carried out in a study of cytomegalovirus exposure and HLA in healthy donors. Whole-study context: There were fewer than 130 million unique TCR beta sequences, drawn from 180 million or so T cells, in an earlier analysis.

CDR3 size: 18 residues. V gave up 4 bases and J gave up 1 base; unmatched junction bases: 14. Germline CDR1 is SGHRS and CDR2 is YFSETQ. General study results and limits: High sensitivity and specificity were reportedly achieved when the classifier diagnosed cytomegalovirus status. Later analysis suggested links between common viral pathogens and several top significant clusters. A later examination showed that TCR association rates differed by HLA locus, with DRB1 most and HLA-C fewest.

Points on this clone: The antigen is not known.

This PCR relied on a set of 60 Vbeta primers and 13 Jbeta primers. Produced via immunoSEQ multiplex PCR; TCRdb's table is partial and in-frame only. The repertoire shows about 200,000 clones; the top ten hold around 1.1%. The sequenced material came from PBMCs. V and J are TRBV5-1 and TRBJ1-1; 9 positions match TRBD1. The origin of this receptor is a girl aged 2-9 years in good health and CMV-seropositive. The CDR3: CASSPNSGTGYRNTEAFF. For the CDR3, the DNA is TGCGCCAGCAGCCCCAACTCCGGGACAGGGTACAGGAACACTGAAGCTTTCTTT.